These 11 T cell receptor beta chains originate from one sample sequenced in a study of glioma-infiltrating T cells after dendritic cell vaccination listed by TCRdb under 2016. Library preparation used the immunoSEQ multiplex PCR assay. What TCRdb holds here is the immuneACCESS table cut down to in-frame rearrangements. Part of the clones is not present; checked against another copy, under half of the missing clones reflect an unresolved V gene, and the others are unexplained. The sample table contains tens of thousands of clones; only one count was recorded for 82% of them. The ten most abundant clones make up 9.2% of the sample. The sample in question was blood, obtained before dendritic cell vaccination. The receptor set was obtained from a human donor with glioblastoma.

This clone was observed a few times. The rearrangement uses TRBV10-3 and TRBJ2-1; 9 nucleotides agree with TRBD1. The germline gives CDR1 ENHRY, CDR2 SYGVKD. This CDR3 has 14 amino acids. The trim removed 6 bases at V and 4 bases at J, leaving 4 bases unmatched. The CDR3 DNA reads TGTGCCATCAGGGGGGACAGGGCTTACAATGAGCAGTTCTTC. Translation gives CAIRGDRAYNEQFF.

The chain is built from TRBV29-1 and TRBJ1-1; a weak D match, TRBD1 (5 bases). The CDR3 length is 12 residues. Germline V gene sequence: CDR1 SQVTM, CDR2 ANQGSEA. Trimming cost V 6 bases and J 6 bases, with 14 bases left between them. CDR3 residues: CSVGSRGSEAFF. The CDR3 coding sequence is TGCAGCGTGGGTTCTAGGGGATCTGAAGCTTTCTTT.

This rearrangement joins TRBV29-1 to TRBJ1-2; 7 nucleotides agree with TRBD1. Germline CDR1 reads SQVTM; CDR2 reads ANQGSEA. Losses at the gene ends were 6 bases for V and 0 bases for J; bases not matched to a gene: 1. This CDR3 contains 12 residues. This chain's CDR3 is CSVGTANYGYTF. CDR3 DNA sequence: TGCAGCGTGGGGACAGCTAACTATGGCTACACCTTC.

The CDR3 sequence: CASSHFPPSGAYTDTQYF. Here the CDR3 DNA reads TGTGCCAGCAGCCACTTTCCCCCTAGCGGGGCGTACACAGATACGCAGTATTTT. This chain joins TRBV7-2 and TRBJ2-3; 9 bases match TRBD2. The CDR3 sequence is 18 residues long. The V and J ends lost 5 bases and 2 bases, in that order; junction bases with no gene match: 14. The germline V gene encodes CDR1 SGHTA and CDR2 FQGNSA.

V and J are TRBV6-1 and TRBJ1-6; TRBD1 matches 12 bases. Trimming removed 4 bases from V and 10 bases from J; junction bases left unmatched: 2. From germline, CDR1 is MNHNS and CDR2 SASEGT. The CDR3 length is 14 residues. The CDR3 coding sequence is TGTGCCAGCAGTGGCGGGACAGGGGGCTCACCCCTCCACTTT. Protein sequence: CASSGGTGGSPLHF.

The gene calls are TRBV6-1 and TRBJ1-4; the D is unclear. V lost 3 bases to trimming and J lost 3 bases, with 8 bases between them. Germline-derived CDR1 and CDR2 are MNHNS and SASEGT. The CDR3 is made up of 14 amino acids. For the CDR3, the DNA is TGTGCCAGCAGTGAGCCGGGTCCTAATGAAAAACTGTTTTTT. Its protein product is CASSEPGPNEKLFF.

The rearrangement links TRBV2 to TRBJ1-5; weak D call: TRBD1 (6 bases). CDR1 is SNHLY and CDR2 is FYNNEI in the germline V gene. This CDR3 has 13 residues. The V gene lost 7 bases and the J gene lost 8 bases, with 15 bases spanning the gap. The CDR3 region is CASNWGGSEPQHF. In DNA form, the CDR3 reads TGTGCCAGCAATTGGGGGGGCAGCGAGCCCCAGCATTTT.

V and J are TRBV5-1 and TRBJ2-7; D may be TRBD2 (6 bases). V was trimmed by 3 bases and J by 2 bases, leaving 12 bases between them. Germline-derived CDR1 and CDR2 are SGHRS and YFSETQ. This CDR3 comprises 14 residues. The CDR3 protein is CASSSYGGPYEQYF. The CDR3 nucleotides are TGCGCCAGCAGCTCCTACGGGGGTCCCTACGAGCAGTACTTC.

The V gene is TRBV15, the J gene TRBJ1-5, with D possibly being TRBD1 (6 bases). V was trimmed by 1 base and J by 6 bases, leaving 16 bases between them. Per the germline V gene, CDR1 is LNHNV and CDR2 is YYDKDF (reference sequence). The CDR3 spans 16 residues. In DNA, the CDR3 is TGTGCCACCAGCAGAGTCCGGGGGGGCAGGGGTCAGCCCCAGCATTTT. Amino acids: CATSRVRGGRGQPQHF. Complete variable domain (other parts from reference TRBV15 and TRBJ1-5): DAMVIQNPRYQVTQFGKPVTLSCSQTLNHNVMYWYQQKSSQAPKLLFHYYDKDFNNEADTPDNFQSRRPNTSFCFLDIRSPGLGDTAMYLCATSRVRGGRGQPQHFGDGTRLSIL.

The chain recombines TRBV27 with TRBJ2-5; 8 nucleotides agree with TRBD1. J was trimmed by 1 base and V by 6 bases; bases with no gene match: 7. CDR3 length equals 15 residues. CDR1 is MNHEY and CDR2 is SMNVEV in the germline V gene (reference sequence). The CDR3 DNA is TGTGCCAGCAGCTGGACAGGGAATGGCCAAGAGACCCAGTACTTC. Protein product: CASSWTGNGQETQYF.

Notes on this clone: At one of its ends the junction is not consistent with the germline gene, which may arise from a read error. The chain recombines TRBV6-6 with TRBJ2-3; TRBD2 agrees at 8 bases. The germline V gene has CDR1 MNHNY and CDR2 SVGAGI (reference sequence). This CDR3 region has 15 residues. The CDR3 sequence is CASSYSRTSRDTQYF. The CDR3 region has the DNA TGTGCCAGCAGTTACTCCCGGACTAGCAGAGATACGCAGTATTTT.